These T cell receptor beta chains were read from a single sample in a study of T-cell reconstitution after alpha-beta-depleted transplantation in children. TCRdb reanalysed the PCR reads using MiXCR and keeps one entry per CDR3 protein. The sample holds 300,000 to 350,000 distinct CDR3 sequences, roughly 25% seen once. The sample consisted of PBMCs, mostly from graft donor cells, taken 180 days after TCRalphabeta/CD19-depleted stem cell transplant. These receptor sequences come from a male patient younger than 18 who had a stem cell transplant for acute lymphoblastic leukemia, so the T cells may come from the graft donor. Both conserved end residues are part of each CDR3. The order of the fields is D gene, V gene, J gene, clone size, CDR3 protein, CDR3 DNA. D genes are given only for firm matches. The listing skips clone size in some rows; elsewhere it reads once, few, many or a size class.

>-|TRBV9|TRBJ1-1|-
CASSPHRVLNTEAFF
TGTGCCAGCAGCCCCCACAGGGTTCTGAACACTGAAGCTTTCTTT
>-|TRBV29-1|TRBJ2-7|-
CSVNTGYEQYF
TGCAGCGTTAACACGGGGTACGAGCAGTACTTC
>TRBD1|TRBV20-1|TRBJ1-1|-
CSARDGRGLTEAFF
TGCAGTGCTAGAGATGGCAGGGGGCTCACTGAAGCTTTCTTT
>TRBD2|TRBV6-2/TRBV6-3|TRBJ2-7|-
CASRRGGSSYEQYF
TGTGCCAGCAGGAGGGGCGGGAGCTCCTACGAGCAGTACTTC
>-|TRBV5-1|TRBJ1-2|few
CASSSGNYGYTF
TGCGCCAGCAGCTCTGGGAACTATGGCTACACCTTC
>TRBD1|TRBV12-3/TRBV12-4|TRBJ2-1|-
CASSLEGAQNYNEQFF
TGTGCCAGCAGTTTAGAGGGGGCGCAAAACTACAATGAGCAGTTCTTC
>-|TRBV7-3|TRBJ2-3|-
CASSLGLYATDTQYF
TGTGCCAGCAGCTTAGGGCTCTACGCCACAGATACGCAGTATTTT
>TRBD2|TRBV29-1|TRBJ2-7|many
CSVTLSPSGTAAYEQYF
TGCAGCGTTACCCTCTCGCCTAGCGGGACTGCCGCGTACGAGCAGTACTTC
>TRBD1|TRBV7-9|TRBJ2-5|few
CASSLGRTGGQETQYF
TGTGCCAGCAGCTTAGGTCGGACAGGGGGCCAGGAGACCCAGTACTTC
>TRBD1|TRBV7-3|TRBJ2-5|-
CASSPLGTGVRETQYF
TGTGCCAGCAGCCCACTGGGGACAGGGGTGAGAGAGACCCAGTACTTC
>TRBD2|TRBV7-9|TRBJ2-7|few
CASSPRGGSLYEQYF
TGTGCCAGCAGCCCACGTGGCGGGAGCCTCTACGAGCAGTACTTC
>TRBD2|TRBV27|TRBJ2-4|few
CASSYGAGERIQYF
TGTGCCAGCAGTTACGGGGCGGGAGAGCGCATTCAGTACTTC
>-|TRBV10-1|TRBJ2-3|few
CASSVMDTQYF
TGCGCCAGCAGTGTGATGGATACGCAGTATTTT
>-|TRBV10-3|TRBJ2-1|few
CASARVGNEQFF
TGTGCCAGCGCCAGGGTTGGCAATGAGCAGTTCTTC
>-|TRBV6-1|TRBJ1-2|-
CASSDRTVGGYTF
TGTGCCAGCAGTGACCGGACAGTCGGTGGCTACACCTTC
>-|TRBV7-4|TRBJ2-5|many
CASSSEVGTQYF
TGTGCCAGCAGCTCAGAGGTGGGGACCCAGTACTTC
>TRBD2|TRBV20-1|TRBJ2-7|-
CSAPSGRTYEQYF
TGCAGTGCTCCTAGCGGGAGGACCTACGAGCAGTACTTC
>TRBD1|TRBV20-1|TRBJ1-3|-
CSAPRQGAFGNTIYF
TGCAGTGCTCCCCGACAGGGGGCTTTTGGAAACACCATATATTTT
>TRBD1|TRBV7-8|TRBJ2-7|-
CASSPGTGWGFYEQYF
TGTGCTAGCAGCCCAGGGACAGGATGGGGGTTCTACGAGCAGTACTTC
>-|TRBV7-3|TRBJ2-2|-
CASSVRRTGELFF
TGTGCCAGCAGCGTAAGAAGAACCGGGGAGCTGTTTTTT
>TRBD1|TRBV12-3/TRBV12-4|TRBJ1-5|few
CASQYDRTGHQPQHF
TGTGCCAGCCAATACGACAGGACAGGGCATCAGCCCCAGCATTTT
>-|TRBV3-1|TRBJ1-1|-
CASSQRTRNTEAFF
TGTGCCAGCAGCCAAAGGACACGGAACACTGAAGCTTTCTTT
>-|TRBV19|TRBJ1-1|once
CASSGWTEAFF
TGTGCCAGTTCCGGATGGACTGAAGCTTTCTTT
>TRBD1|TRBV4-1|TRBJ2-7|few
CASSQRDRHYEQYF
TGCGCCAGCAGCCAACGGGACAGGCACTACGAGCAGTACTTC
>-|TRBV9|TRBJ1-2|-
CASSVATQGSEGYTF
TGTGCCAGCAGCGTAGCTACTCAGGGGTCGGAGGGCTACACCTTC
>TRBD1|TRBV5-1|TRBJ2-6|few
CASSSGQGSGANVLTF
TGCGCCAGCAGCTCGGGACAGGGCTCTGGGGCCAACGTCCTGACTTTC
>TRBD1|TRBV29-1|TRBJ2-1|many
CSVATGVNEQFF
TGCAGCGTTGCGACAGGGGTGAATGAGCAGTTCTTC
>TRBD2|TRBV7-2|TRBJ2-1|many
CASSLGYTSANEQFF
TGTGCCAGCAGCTTGGGCTATACTAGCGCGAATGAGCAGTTCTTC
>-|TRBV21-1|TRBJ1-2|-
CASSNYGSNYGYTF
TGTGCCAGCAGCAATTACGGTTCAAACTATGGCTACACCTTC
>-|TRBV29-1|TRBJ1-2|few
CSVDWQGNYGYTF
TGCAGCGTTGATTGGCAGGGGAACTATGGCTACACCTTC
>TRBD2|TRBV7-7|TRBJ2-1|few
CASSRASGRALEGEQFF
TGTGCCAGCAGCCGAGCTAGCGGGAGGGCCCTTGAAGGTGAGCAGTTCTTC
>TRBD1|TRBV9|TRBJ1-6|-
CASYGGGTELYNSPLHF
TGTGCCAGCTATGGAGGGGGGACAGAGCTCTATAATTCACCCCTCCACTTT
>-|TRBV12-3/TRBV12-4|TRBJ2-7|-
CASSPGLFEQYF
TGTGCCAGCAGTCCCGGGCTTTTCGAGCAGTACTTC
>-|TRBV12-3/TRBV12-4|TRBJ2-2|-
CASSLGGRGTGELFF
TGTGCCAGCAGTTTAGGGGGGAGAGGCACCGGGGAGCTGTTTTTT
>-|TRBV9|TRBJ2-5|-
CASSVGIQETQYF
TGTGCCAGCAGCGTAGGTATTCAAGAGACCCAGTACTTC
>TRBD1|TRBV6-5|TRBJ1-1|-
CASSYTRQGSMNTEAFF
TGTGCCAGCAGTTACACCCGACAGGGAAGCATGAACACTGAAGCTTTCTTT
>-|TRBV29-1|TRBJ1-2|many
CSVEGRSYGYTF
TGCAGCGTTGAGGGACGGTCGTATGGCTACACCTTC
>-|TRBV12-3/TRBV12-4|TRBJ2-3|-
CASSPLPGPNTDTQYF
TGTGCCAGCAGTCCCCTTCCGGGACCGAACACAGATACGCAGTATTTT
>-|TRBV24-1|TRBJ2-5|few
CATSDQTEYQETQYF
TGTGCCACCAGTGACCAGACAGAGTACCAAGAGACCCAGTACTTC
>TRBD1|TRBV9|TRBJ1-2|-
CASSTIGTGIYGYTF
TGTGCCAGCAGCACGATCGGGACAGGGATCTATGGCTACACCTTC
>-|TRBV5-1|TRBJ2-2|-
CASSWGATGELFF
TGCGCCAGCAGCTGGGGAGCGACCGGGGAGCTGTTTTTT
>-|TRBV3-1|TRBJ2-1|few
CASSQDPTRATYNEQFF
TGTGCCAGCAGCCAAGATCCGACTAGGGCAACCTACAATGAGCAGTTCTTC
>TRBD1|TRBV10-2|TRBJ2-7|-
CASRVSDRAAYEQYF
TGCGCCAGCAGAGTTAGTGACAGGGCCGCCTACGAGCAGTACTTC
>-|TRBV21-1|TRBJ2-1|-
CASSNLGTSGTYNEQFF
TGTGCCAGCAGCAATCTGGGAACTAGCGGTACCTACAATGAGCAGTTCTTC
>TRBD2|TRBV20-1|TRBJ2-3|-
CSARVRGRVTDTQYF
TGCAGTGCTAGAGTGCGCGGGAGGGTGACAGATACGCAGTATTTT
>TRBD1|TRBV7-8|TRBJ2-7|-
CASSIRQGASYEQYF
TGTGCCAGCTCGATTAGGCAGGGGGCCTCCTACGAGCAGTACTTC
>-|TRBV5-1|TRBJ2-6|few
CASRGGARSGANVLTF
TGCGCCAGCAGAGGCGGAGCCCGCTCTGGGGCCAACGTCCTGACTTTC
>-|TRBV12-3/TRBV12-4|TRBJ1-1|-
CASRSLNTEAFF
TGTGCCAGCAGGTCTCTGAACACTGAAGCTTTCTTT
>TRBD2|TRBV7-2|TRBJ2-5|many
CASSRPRGREGLGSKTQYF
TGTGCCAGCAGCCGCCCTCGGGGGCGGGAGGGCCTAGGCAGCAAGACCCAGTACTTC
>-|TRBV6-1|TRBJ1-4|-
CASRLAGTIREKLFF
TGTGCCAGCAGACTGGCCGGGACTATAAGAGAAAAACTGTTTTTT
>-|TRBV15|TRBJ2-3|-
CATSRDLLGATDTQYF
TGTGCCACCAGCAGAGATCTTTTGGGGGCCACAGATACGCAGTATTTT
>-|TRBV5-1|TRBJ1-1|-
CASSLEGQNTEAFF
TGCGCCAGCAGCTTGGAAGGACAGAACACTGAAGCTTTCTTT
>-|TRBV5-6|TRBJ1-4|-
CASSLATNEKLFF
TGTGCCAGCAGCTTGGCAACTAATGAAAAACTGTTTTTT
>-|TRBV3-1|TRBJ2-7|-
CASSQWRGGEQYF
TGTGCCAGCAGCCAGTGGAGAGGAGGCGAGCAGTACTTC
>-|TRBV5-1|TRBJ2-5|many
CASSTGGTQQETQYF
TGCGCCAGCAGCACTGGTGGGACCCAGCAAGAGACCCAGTACTTC
>TRBD2|TRBV9|TRBJ2-5|few
CPSSAFIPGLAGAAAEETQYF
TGTCCCAGCAGCGCATTTATCCCAGGACTAGCGGGAGCTGCCGCGGAAGAGACCCAGTACTTC
>TRBD1|TRBV5-5|TRBJ1-2|-
CASSPRQGLNYGYTF
TGTGCCAGCAGCCCGCGACAGGGATTAAACTATGGCTACACCTTC
>TRBD2|TRBV20-1|TRBJ2-5|few
CSARKLAGIWETQYF
TGCAGTGCTAGGAAACTAGCGGGAATCTGGGAGACCCAGTACTTC
>-|TRBV28|TRBJ2-2|few
CASSPRGTGELFF
TGTGCCAGCAGCCCCCGGGGCACCGGGGAGCTGTTTTTT
>-|TRBV18|TRBJ2-7|few
CASSPFNAGTHNEQYF
TGTGCCAGCTCACCTTTTAACGCCGGGACTCACAACGAGCAGTACTTC